This T cell receptor beta chain was observed in a study of T cell changes during pregnancy in multiple sclerosis. The data were produced by immunoSEQ multiplex PCR, yet TCRdb's version contains in-frame clones alone and is incomplete. The sample lists 79,000 or so clones; less than 95% were seen once. The J segment lost 9 bases and the V segment lost 5 bases, leaving 10 bases of the junction unmatched. In germline, CDR1 is SGHNT, CDR2 YENEEA. The CDR3 has 15 amino acids. The sequences come from peripheral blood, collected in the first trimester of pregnancy. The sequence derives from a female donor in good health, enrolled as a control in a pregnancy study. The J gene is TRBJ2-1, the V gene TRBV11-3, with 10 bases fitting TRBD1. The CDR3 reads CASSPGTGEVGEQFF. CDR3 sequence (DNA): TGTGCCAGCAGCCCCGGGACAGGGGAGGTCGGTGAGCAGTTCTTC.